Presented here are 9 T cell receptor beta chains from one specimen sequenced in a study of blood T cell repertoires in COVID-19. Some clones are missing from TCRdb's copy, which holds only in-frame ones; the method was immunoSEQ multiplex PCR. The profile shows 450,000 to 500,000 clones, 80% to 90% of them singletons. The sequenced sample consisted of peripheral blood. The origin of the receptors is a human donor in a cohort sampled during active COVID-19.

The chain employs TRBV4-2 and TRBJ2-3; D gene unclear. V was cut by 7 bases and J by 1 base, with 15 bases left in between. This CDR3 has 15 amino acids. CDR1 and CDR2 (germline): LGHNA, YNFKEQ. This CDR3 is CASKKEVTGTDTQYF. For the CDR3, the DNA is TGTGCCAGCAAAAAAGAAGTTACTGGCACAGATACGCAGTATTTT.

CDR3 sequence: CAWTVSRSYEQYF. The CDR3 nucleotides read TGTGCCTGGACGGTGTCTCGGTCCTACGAGCAGTACTTC. The J gene is TRBJ2-7, the V gene TRBV30; D remains ambiguous. The V gene lost 4 bases and the J gene lost 1 base, with 11 bases spanning the gap. Germline values: CDR1 GTSNPN, CDR2 SVGIG (reference sequence). CDR3 length: 13 residues.

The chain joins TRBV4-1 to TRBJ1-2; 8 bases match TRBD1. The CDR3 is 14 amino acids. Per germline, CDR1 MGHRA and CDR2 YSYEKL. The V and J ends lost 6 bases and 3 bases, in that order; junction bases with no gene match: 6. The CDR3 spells CASRSTGVDYGYTF. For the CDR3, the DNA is TGCGCCAGCAGGTCGACAGGGGTGGACTATGGCTACACCTTC.

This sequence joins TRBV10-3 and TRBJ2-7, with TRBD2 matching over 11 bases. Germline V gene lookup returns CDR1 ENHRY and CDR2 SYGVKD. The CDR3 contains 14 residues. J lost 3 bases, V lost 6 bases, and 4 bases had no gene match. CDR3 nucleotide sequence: TGTGCCATCAGGCAACTAGCGGGGGACTACGAGCAGTACTTC. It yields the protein CAIRQLAGDYEQYF.

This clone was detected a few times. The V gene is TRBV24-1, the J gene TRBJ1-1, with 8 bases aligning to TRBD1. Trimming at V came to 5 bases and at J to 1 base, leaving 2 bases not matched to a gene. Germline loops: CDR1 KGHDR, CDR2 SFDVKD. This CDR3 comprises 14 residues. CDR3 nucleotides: TGTGCCACCAGTGGAACAGGGGGGAACACTGAAGCTTTCTTT. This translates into CATSGTGGNTEAFF.

CDR3 in amino acids: CASRPRTGRAEAFF. The CDR3, as DNA: TGTGCCAGCAGACCCCGGACAGGGAGAGCTGAAGCTTTCTTT. This sequence joins TRBV28 and TRBJ1-1, with 8 bases matching TRBD1. The germline CDR1 and CDR2 sequences are MDHEN and SYDVKM. This CDR3 region has 14 residues. V lost 6 bases and J lost 6; bases outside the gene matches: 9.

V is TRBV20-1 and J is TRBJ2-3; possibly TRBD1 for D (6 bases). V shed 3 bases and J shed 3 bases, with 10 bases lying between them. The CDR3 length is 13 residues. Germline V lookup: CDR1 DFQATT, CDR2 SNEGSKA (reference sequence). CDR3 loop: CSASKGETDTQYF. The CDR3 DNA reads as TGCAGTGCTAGTAAGGGGGAGACAGATACGCAGTATTTT.

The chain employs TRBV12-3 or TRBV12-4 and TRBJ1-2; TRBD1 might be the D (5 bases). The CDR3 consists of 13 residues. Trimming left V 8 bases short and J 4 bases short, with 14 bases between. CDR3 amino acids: CASSPGGGYGYTF. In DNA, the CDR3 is TGTGCCAGCTCCCCCGGGGGTGGCTATGGCTACACCTTC.

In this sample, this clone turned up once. The CDR3, as DNA: TGTGCCAGCACCGCAGGGGGTCCTATCGAGCAGTACTTC. Translating it yields CASTAGGPIEQYF. The J gene is TRBJ2-7, the V gene TRBV6-5; 7 bases line up with TRBD1. Germline V lookup: CDR1 MNHEY, CDR2 SVGAGI. The V gene end was trimmed by 7 bases and the J gene end by 6 bases; junction bases not matched to a gene: 9. There are 13 residues in the CDR3.